Following are 22 T cell receptor beta chains from one sample sequenced in a study of blood T cell repertoires in COVID-19. The method was immunoSEQ multiplex PCR; TCRdb's version includes in-frame clones alone and lacks a portion of them. The sample includes around 86,000 clones, around four fifths of them seen just once. Source material: peripheral blood. Source of these receptors: a human donor in a cohort sampled during active COVID-19.

This clone turned up a few times. The chain has TRBV5-4 and TRBJ1-1, with no clear D. The CDR3 runs 13 residues. Germline V gene sequence: CDR1 SGHNT, CDR2 YYREEE (reference sequence). Trimming took off 3 bases at V and 1 base at J, with 7 bases between the two ends. The CDR3 loop is CASSSQKNTEAFF. For the CDR3, the DNA is TGTGCCAGCAGCTCCCAAAAGAACACTGAAGCTTTCTTT. Complete variable domain (other parts from reference TRBV5-4 and TRBJ1-1): ETGVTQSPTHLIKTRGQQVTLRCSSQSGHNTVSWYQQALGQGPQFIFQYYREEENGRGNFPPRFSGLQFPNYSSELNVNALELDDSALYLCASSSQKNTEAFFGQGTRLTVV.

This chain uses TRBV6-6 with TRBJ2-7; 7 nucleotides match TRBD1. The CDR3 totals 16 residues. V trimming: 5 bases; J trimming: 0 bases; junction bases outside the gene matches: 10. Germline V gene data show CDR1 as MNHNY and CDR2 as SVGAGI (reference sequence). The CDR3 loop is CASSRDRDRYSYEQYF. CDR3 coding DNA: TGTGCCAGCAGTCGAGACCGGGACAGATACTCCTACGAGCAGTACTTC.

This clone was observed a few times. The rearrangement uses TRBV3-1 (or the pseudogene TRBV3-2) and TRBJ2-3; 10 bases line up with TRBD2. Germline assignment: CDR1 LGHDT and CDR2 YNNKEL (reference sequence). V lost 4 bases and J lost 5; bases outside the gene matches: 9. The CDR3 runs 16 residues. This CDR3 reads CASSLGSGGAVDTQYF. CDR3 coding DNA: TGTGCCAGCAGCCTAGGAAGCGGGGGGGCCGTAGATACGCAGTATTTT.

This clone was observed a single time. The V gene is TRBV11-3, the J gene TRBJ1-2, with 7 positions matching TRBD1. This CDR3 spans 12 amino acids. J lost 7 bases, V lost 5 bases, and 4 bases had no gene match. Germline assignment: CDR1 SGHNT and CDR2 YENEEA. CDR3 sequence (DNA): TGTGCCAGCAGCCAGACAGGGAGTGGCTACACCTTC. This gives the protein CASSQTGSGYTF.

The rearrangement uses TRBV2 and TRBJ2-5; 8 bases are a match to TRBD1. The CDR3 loop spans 16 amino acids. Germline V gene data show CDR1 as SNHLY and CDR2 as FYNNEI. The V and J ends lost 6 bases and 2 bases, in that order; junction bases with no gene match: 11. Here the CDR3 DNA reads TGTGCCAGCAGGACCGGGGACAGGAGGGCTCAAGAGACCCAGTACTTC. It is translated as CASRTGDRRAQETQYF.

The gene calls are TRBV6-5 and TRBJ1-2; D may be TRBD1 (6 bases). CDR1 is MNHEY and CDR2 is SVGAGI in the germline V gene. The length of the CDR3 is 12 residues. The V gene lost 5 bases and the J gene lost 6 bases, with 10 bases spanning the gap. The DNA for the CDR3 is TGTGCCAGCAGTCATGGACAGAATGGCTACACCTTC. This encodes CASSHGQNGYTF.

The DNA of the CDR3 is TGTGCCAGCAGCAAAGACAGGGGGCAGGGTCAGCCCCAGCATTTT. Its protein is CASSKDRGQGQPQHF. This sequence joins TRBV11-2 and TRBJ1-5; 10 nucleotides align to TRBD1. Germline loops: CDR1 SGHAT, CDR2 FQNNGV. This CDR3 is 15 amino acids long. Trimming took 5 bases from V and 6 from J; bases not matched to a gene: 7. Together with reference TRBV11-2 and TRBJ1-5, the CDR3 gives the full variable domain: EAGVAQSPRYKIIEKRQSVAFWCNPISGHATLYWYQQILGQGPKLLIQFQNNGVVDDSQLPKDRFSAERLKGVDSTLKIQPAKLEDSAVYLCASSKDRGQGQPQHFGDGTRLSIL.

V usage is TRBV27 and J usage is TRBJ2-3; 12 nucleotides agree with TRBD1. J lost 4 bases, V lost 2 bases, and 4 bases had no gene match. This CDR3 spans 16 amino acids. In germline, CDR1 is MNHEY, CDR2 SMNVEV (reference sequence). The CDR3, as DNA: TGTGCCAGCAGTTTAGGGGGACAGGGGGCTGCAGATACGCAGTATTTT. It codes for CASSLGGQGAADTQYF.

V and J are TRBV5-1 and TRBJ2-1; 8 bases fit TRBD2. CDR1 and CDR2 (germline): SGHRS, YFSETQ. The CDR3 extends over 14 amino acids. V lost 0 bases to trimming and J lost 5 bases; unmatched junction nucleotides: 1. CDR3 residues: CASSLAGGHNEQFF. DNA for the CDR3: TGCGCCAGCAGCTTGGCGGGAGGGCACAATGAGCAGTTCTTC. Together with reference TRBV5-1 and TRBJ2-1, the CDR3 gives the full variable domain: KAGVTQTPRYLIKTRGQQVTLSCSPISGHRSVSWYQQTPGQGLQFLFEYFSETQRNKGNFPGRFSGRQFSNSRSEMNVSTLELGDSALYLCASSLAGGHNEQFFGPGTRLTVL.

V and J are TRBV5-1 and TRBJ1-6; D is uncertain. The length of the CDR3 is 16 residues. Germline lookup yields CDR1 SGHRS and CDR2 YFSETQ. V was pared by 0 bases and J by 6 bases, with 13 bases between. This chain's CDR3 is CASSLGAAAFNSPLHF. In DNA form, the CDR3 reads TGCGCCAGCAGCTTGGGTGCGGCGGCATTTAATTCACCCCTCCACTTT.

This clone occurred once. The chain joins TRBV19 to TRBJ2-1, with D perhaps matching TRBD1 (5 bases). From germline, CDR1 is LNHDA and CDR2 SQIVND (reference sequence). V lost 3 bases and J 5 bases, leaving 11 bases between the germline ends. The CDR3 runs to 14 residues. The CDR3 nucleotides read TGTGCCAGTAGTATTGGTATAGGGGACAATGAGCAGTTCTTC. Translated, it gives CASSIGIGDNEQFF.

About this clone itself: One end of the junction fails to match germline, which may point to a read error. The rearrangement uses TRBV5-8 and TRBJ2-1; 11 bases are a match to TRBD2. The germline V gene has CDR1 SGHTS and CDR2 YDEGEE. This CDR3 has 15 residues. DNA of the CDR3: TGTGCCAGCAGATTGGGGACTAGCGGATTAAATGAGCAGTTCTTC. Translated, it gives CASRLGTSGLNEQFF.

The rearrangement links TRBV25-1 to TRBJ1-4; D not resolved. The germline V and J ends were trimmed by 3 bases and 7 bases, with 21 bases remaining between them. The germline gives CDR1 MGHDK, CDR2 SYGVNS. This CDR3 is 17 amino acids long. CDR3 coding DNA: TGTGCCAGCAGTGACCCAGCACTGACCATAGCTGGTGAAAAACTGTTTTTT. Translated, it gives CASSDPALTIAGEKLFF. The entire variable domain, with the rest obtained from reference TRBV25-1 and TRBJ1-4, is as follows: EADIYQTPRYLVIGTGKKITLECSQTMGHDKMYWYQQDPGMELHLIHYSYGVNSTEKGDLSSESTVSRIRTEHFPLTLESARPSHTSQYLCASSDPALTIAGEKLFFGSGTQLSVL.

The chain uses TRBV14 and TRBJ2-1; D gene uncertain. With 4 bases removed from V and 3 bases from J, the gap between germline ends came to 13 bases. This CDR3 has 15 residues. Germline V lookup: CDR1 SGHDN, CDR2 FVKESK. CDR3 nucleotide sequence: TGTGCCAGCAGCCCGCAAGTGGGCCACTACAATGAGCAGTTCTTC. Amino acids: CASSPQVGHYNEQFF.

V is TRBV9 and J is TRBJ1-5; TRBD1 matches at 7 bases. Per the germline V gene, CDR1 is SGDLS and CDR2 is YYNGEE. CDR3 size: 14 residues. V shed 3 bases, J shed 4 bases, and the junction held 4 bases outside the gene matches. CDR3 region: CASSADRVNQPQHF. CDR3 nucleotide sequence: TGTGCCAGCAGCGCCGACAGGGTAAATCAGCCCCAGCATTTT. Full variable domain (outside the CDR3, taken from reference TRBV9 and TRBJ1-5): DSGVTQTPKHLITATGQRVTLRCSPRSGDLSVYWYQQSLDQGLQFLIQYYNGEERAKGNILERFSAQQFPDLHSELNLSSLELGDSALYFCASSADRVNQPQHFGDGTRLSIL.

This chain connects TRBV5-1 to TRBJ1-2; no clear D gene. The V end lost 4 bases, the J end lost 5 bases, and 18 bases lay between the germline ends. CDR3 size: 15 residues. Germline V lookup: CDR1 SGHRS, CDR2 YFSETQ. This CDR3 is CASSPYTSGGYGYTF. The CDR3 nucleotides read TGCGCCAGCAGCCCCTACACATCCGGCGGGTATGGCTACACCTTC.

The chain carries TRBV30 and TRBJ1-2; D might be TRBD1 (6 bases). In germline, CDR1 is GTSNPN, CDR2 SVGIG (reference sequence). Trimming stripped 2 bases from V and 3 bases from J, with 16 bases between. The CDR3 length is 15 residues. The CDR3 region is CAWSREQGSDYGYTF. CDR3 DNA sequence: TGTGCCTGGAGTAGAGAACAGGGATCGGACTATGGCTACACCTTC.

V is TRBV12-5 and J is TRBJ1-1, with 8 positions matching TRBD1. V gave up 1 base and J gave up 0 bases; unmatched junction bases: 4. CDR3 size: 16 residues. CDR1 is LGHNT, CDR2 FRNRAP, per germline. This CDR3 reads CASGLGTGPLNTEAFF. The DNA of the CDR3 is TGTGCTAGTGGTTTGGGGACAGGGCCCTTGAACACTGAAGCTTTCTTT.

The chain couples TRBV5-4 to TRBJ1-6, with D perhaps TRBD1 (5 bases). The CDR3 covers 14 residues. Germline assignment: CDR1 SGHNT and CDR2 YYREEE (reference sequence). Deletions cut 3 bases from V and 10 bases from J, with 14 bases between. The CDR3 loop is CASSSRGAGSPLHF. The CDR3 region has the DNA TGTGCCAGCAGCTCCCGCGGGGCTGGGTCACCCCTCCACTTT.

V usage is TRBV28 and J usage is TRBJ1-2; TRBD1 aligns across 11 bases. Germline loops: CDR1 MDHEN, CDR2 SYDVKM. This CDR3 has 15 residues. J lost 5 bases, V lost 4 bases, and 6 bases had no gene match. The DNA of the CDR3 is TGTGCCAGCAGTTCTACCGGGACAGGGGGATATGGCTACACCTTC. Its protein product is CASSSTGTGGYGYTF.

The V call is TRBV9, the J call TRBJ1-5; TRBD1 is a possible D gene (5 bases). The V end was cut by 2 bases, the J end by 2 bases, with 14 bases between. The germline V gene has CDR1 SGDLS and CDR2 YYNGEE. This CDR3 contains 16 residues. The CDR3 DNA reads as TGTGCCAGCAGCGTGACCGCAGGGATGCGCAATCAGCCCCAGCATTTT. The encoded protein is CASSVTAGMRNQPQHF.

The chain employs TRBV5-4 and TRBJ1-4; 7 bases fit TRBD1. J lost 0 bases, V lost 3 bases, and 2 bases had no gene match. Germline V lookup: CDR1 SGHNT, CDR2 YYREEE (reference sequence). This CDR3 contains 15 residues. The CDR3 DNA reads as TGTGCCAGCAGCTCGGGACAGTCAACTAATGAAAAACTGTTTTTT. It translates to CASSSGQSTNEKLFF.